This TCR beta chain was captured in a study of blood T cell repertoires in COVID-19. The wider study: Acute-phase and convalescent COVID-19 samples originated in the United States, Italy and Spain. Sources were T cells, B-cell-depleted T cells, or PBMCs; the material itself was cDNA or gDNA.

This CDR3 has 14 residues. With V trimmed by 7 bases and J by 7 bases, 8 bases remained unmatched. The V gene's germline CDR1 is MNHEY and CDR2 SVGAGI. Methods used by the authors: For nucleated cells, counts were estimated from reference gene primer amplification. Here immunoSEQ multiplex PCR was the method, and the copy in TCRdb shows in-frame clones only, minus some. That table is the source of V, J and clone size, and D and trimming were worked out from the DNA. There are about 110,000 clones in the sample; about 91% occur only once, and approximately 6.2% lies in the top ten. This clone was counted once.

The rearrangement links TRBV6-5 to TRBJ2-1; 9 nucleotides align to TRBD1. The specimen was peripheral blood. This receptor was identified in a man in his forties or fifties with active or convalescent COVID-19. CDR3 amino acids: CASISGQGTNEQFF. The CDR3, as DNA: TGTGCCAGCATTTCGGGACAGGGTACGAATGAGCAGTTCTTC.